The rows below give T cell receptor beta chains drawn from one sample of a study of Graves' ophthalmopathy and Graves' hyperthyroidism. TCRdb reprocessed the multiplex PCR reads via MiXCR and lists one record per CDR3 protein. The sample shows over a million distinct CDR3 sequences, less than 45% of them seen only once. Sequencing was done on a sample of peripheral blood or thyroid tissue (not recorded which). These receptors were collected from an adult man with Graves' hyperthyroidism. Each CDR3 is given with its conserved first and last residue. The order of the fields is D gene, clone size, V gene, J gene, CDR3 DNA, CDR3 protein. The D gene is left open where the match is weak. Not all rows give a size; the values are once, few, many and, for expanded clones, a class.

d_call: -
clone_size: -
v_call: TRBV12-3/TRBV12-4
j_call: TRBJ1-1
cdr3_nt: TGTGCCAGCAGTTTCGGGGGAAGGAGCACTGAAGCTTTCTTT
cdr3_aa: CASSFGGRSTEAFF

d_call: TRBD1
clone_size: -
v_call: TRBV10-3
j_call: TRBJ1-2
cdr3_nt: TGTGCCATCAGTCGTGACATGGAGGGGGACAGTGGCTACACCTTC
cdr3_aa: CAISRDMEGDSGYTF

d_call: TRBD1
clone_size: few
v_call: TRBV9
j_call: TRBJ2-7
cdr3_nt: TGTGCCAGCAGCGCCTCTTCTGGGACAGGGAGGTACGAGCAGTACTTC
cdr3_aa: CASSASSGTGRYEQYF

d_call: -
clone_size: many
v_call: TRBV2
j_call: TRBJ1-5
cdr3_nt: TGTGCCAGCAGTGTGCAGGGCAATCAGCCCCAGCATTTT
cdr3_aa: CASSVQGNQPQHF

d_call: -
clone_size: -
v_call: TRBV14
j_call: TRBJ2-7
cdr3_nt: TGTGCCAGCAGCCAAGCGGGTCAGGCGCCCTCCTACGAGCAGTACTTC
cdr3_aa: CASSQAGQAPSYEQYF

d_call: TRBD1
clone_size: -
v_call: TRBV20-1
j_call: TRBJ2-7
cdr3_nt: TGCAGTGCTAGAGATTCAGGGACAGGGAATGGGTCCGAGCAGTACTTC
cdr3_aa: CSARDSGTGNGSEQYF

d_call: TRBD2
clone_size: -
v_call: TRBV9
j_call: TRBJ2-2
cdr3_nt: TGTGCCAGCAGCGTAACGACTAGCTTACATCAGAACACCGGGGAGCTGTTTTTT
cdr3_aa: CASSVTTSLHQNTGELFF

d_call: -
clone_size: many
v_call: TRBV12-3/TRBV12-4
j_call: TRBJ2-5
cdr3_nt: TGTGCCAGCAGTCCCAAGGGGGAGACCCAGTACTTC
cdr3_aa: CASSPKGETQYF

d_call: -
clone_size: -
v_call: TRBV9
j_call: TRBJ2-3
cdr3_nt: TGTGCCAGCAGCGCCCGAGGAAAAGGGCAGTATTTT
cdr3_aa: CASSARGKGQYF

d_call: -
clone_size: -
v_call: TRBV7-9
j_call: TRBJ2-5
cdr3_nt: TGTGCCAGCAGCTTAACTCTAGCGCCTAGGATTCAAGAGACCCAGTACTTC
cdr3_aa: CASSLTLAPRIQETQYF

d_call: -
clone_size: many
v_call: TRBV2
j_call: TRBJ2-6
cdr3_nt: TGTGCCAGCAGTGAACCCCTAGAGCTCTCTGGGGCCAACGTCCTGACTTTC
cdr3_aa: CASSEPLELSGANVLTF

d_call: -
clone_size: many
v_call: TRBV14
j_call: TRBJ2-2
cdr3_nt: TGTGCCAGCAGCCCAATCCGGGACGGGAACACCGGGGAGCTGTTTTTT
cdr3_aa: CASSPIRDGNTGELFF

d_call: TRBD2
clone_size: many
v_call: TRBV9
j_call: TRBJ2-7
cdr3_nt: TGTGCCAGCAGCGGCGGGGGACTAGCGTACGAGCAGTACTTC
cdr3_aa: CASSGGGLAYEQYF

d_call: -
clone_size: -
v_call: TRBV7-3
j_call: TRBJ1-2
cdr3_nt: TGTGCCAGCAGCTTAACCCCTGGGGGCCAGGGCTATGGCTACACCTTC
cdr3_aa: CASSLTPGGQGYGYTF

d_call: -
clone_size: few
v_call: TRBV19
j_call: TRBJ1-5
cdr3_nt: TGTGCCAGTACTACCGGTACAACAGGGAGTATTCGACAGCCCCAGCATTTT
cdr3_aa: CASTTGTTGSIRQPQHF

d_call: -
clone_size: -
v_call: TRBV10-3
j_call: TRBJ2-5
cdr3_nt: TGTGCCATAGCCGGGACTCAAGAGACCCAGTACTTC
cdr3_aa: CAIAGTQETQYF

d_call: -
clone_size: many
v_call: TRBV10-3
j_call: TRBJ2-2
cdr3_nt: TGTGCCATCAGTGAATTGTGGCACACCGGGGAGCTGTTTTTT
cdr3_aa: CAISELWHTGELFF